This T cell receptor (beta chain) appears in the sequencing data of a study of response to subunit inactivated influenza vaccine. Study-wide findings and caveats: Authors suggested that a seasonal influenza vaccination recruits few new T cells each time.

Via MiXCR, TCRdb re-called the RT-PCR reads, giving one row per CDR3 protein. The sample holds about 190,000 distinct CDR3 sequences, approximately 14% seen once. Trimming removed 4 bases at V and 5 bases at J, with 9 bases between. This CDR3 has 12 amino acids. Germline V gene sequence: CDR1 SQVTM, CDR2 ANQGSEA. Worth noting for this clonotype: Its antigen is as yet unknown.

The sequence came from a man aged 50-59 years who received an inactivated influenza vaccine. Sequenced here: CD8+ T cells sorted from PBMCs, sampled 5 to 6 days after vaccination. The rearrangement joins TRBV29-1 to TRBJ2-1; D remains unclear. The CDR3 protein is CSVGSLDNEQFF. The DNA of the CDR3 is TGCAGCGTTGGGTCCCTCGACAATGAGCAGTTCTTC.